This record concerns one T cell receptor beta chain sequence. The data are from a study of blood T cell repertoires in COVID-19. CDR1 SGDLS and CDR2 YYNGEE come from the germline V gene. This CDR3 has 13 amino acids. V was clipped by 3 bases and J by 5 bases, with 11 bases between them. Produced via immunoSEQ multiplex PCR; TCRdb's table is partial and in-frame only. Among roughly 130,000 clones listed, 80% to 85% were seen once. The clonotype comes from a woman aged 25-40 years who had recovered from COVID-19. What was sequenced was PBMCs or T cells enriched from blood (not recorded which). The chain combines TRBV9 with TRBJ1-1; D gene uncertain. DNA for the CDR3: TGTGCCAGCAGCGACCACTCGGGAACTGAAGCTTTCTTT. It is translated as CASSDHSGTEAFF. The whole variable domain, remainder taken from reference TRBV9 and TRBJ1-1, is DSGVTQTPKHLITATGQRVTLRCSPRSGDLSVYWYQQSLDQGLQFLIQYYNGEERAKGNILERFSAQQFPDLHSELNLSSLELGDSALYFCASSDHSGTEAFFGQGTRLTVV.